A selection of T cell receptor beta chains follows, all from one sample in a study of T cells in Graves' hyperthyroidism and ophthalmopathy. TCRdb processed the multiplex PCR reads anew with MiXCR; each CDR3 protein has one entry. Among 600,000 to 650,000 distinct CDR3 sequences, around 21% were seen once, and the ten largest hold around a third. Sequenced sample: blood. These receptors came from a man aged 30-40 years with Graves' ophthalmopathy. Each CDR3 is given with its conserved first and last residue. The D gene is left open where the match is weak. A row's size may be missing; if present it is once, few, many or a size class.

v_gene	abundance	d_gene	j_gene	CDR3nt	CDR3aa
TRBV6-5	.	TRBD2	TRBJ2-1	TGTGCCAGCAGTTCTCCTACCTTTAAAGCGGGAGGGGGGCCAAATGAGCAGTTCTTC	CASSSPTFKAGGGPNEQFF
TRBV7-9	.	TRBD1	TRBJ1-4	TGTGCCAGCAGCCATGACAGGGGCGGCCGAAAACTGTTTTTT	CASSHDRGGRKLFF
TRBV12-3/TRBV12-4	many	TRBD1	TRBJ2-1	TGTGCCAGCAGTTTCCGACAGGGATACAATGAGCAGTTCTTC	CASSFRQGYNEQFF
TRBV20-1	.	TRBD1	TRBJ2-1	TGCAGTGCTAGAAGTCCGGGACAGCCCAATGAGCAGTTCTTC	CSARSPGQPNEQFF
TRBV30	.	.	TRBJ1-1	TGTGCCTGGAAGGGGCCTCATGGGAACACTGAAGCTTTCTTT	CAWKGPHGNTEAFF
TRBV3-1	many	.	TRBJ1-2	TGTGCCAGCAGCCAAGATAGTAACAGGAGAGGCTATGGCTACACCTTC	CASSQDSNRRGYGYTF
TRBV20-1	many	TRBD2	TRBJ2-7	TGCAGTGCTATTTGGACTAGCGACTACGAGCAGTACTTC	CSAIWTSDYEQYF
TRBV12-3/TRBV12-4	.	.	TRBJ2-5	TGTGCCAGCAGGAAGACAAATCCGGGGACCCAGTACTTC	CASRKTNPGTQYF
TRBV30	.	.	TRBJ2-2	TGTGCCTGGATTCGGGCGGGGTCCGGGGAGCTGTTTTTT	CAWIRAGSGELFF
TRBV6-1	.	.	TRBJ1-4	TGTGCCAGCAGTTCTGGTCCCAATGAAAAACTGTTTTTT	CASSSGPNEKLFF
TRBV5-1	few	TRBD2	TRBJ2-3	TGCGCCAGCAGCTTAGTAGCGGGAGAGGAGTCGGATACGCAGTATTTT	CASSLVAGEESDTQYF
TRBV10-2	.	TRBD1	TRBJ2-2	TGCGCCAGTTTCGGGACAGGGAGTTTTGGTACCGGGGAGCTGTTTTTT	CASFGTGSFGTGELFF
TRBV19	few	.	TRBJ1-1	TGTGCCAGTAGTGTGCACGGGACACTTAACACTGAAGCTTTCTTT	CASSVHGTLNTEAFF
TRBV7-9	.	.	TRBJ2-3	TGTGCCAGCAGTCGAGGGGGACAAACTACTTTCACAGATACGCAGTATTTT	CASSRGGQTTFTDTQYF
TRBV11-2	few	.	TRBJ2-2	TGTGCCAGCAGCCCCTGGCCGGGGGCCCCCAACGGGGAGCTGTTTTTT	CASSPWPGAPNGELFF
TRBV11-1	many	TRBD2	TRBJ2-1	TGTGCCAGCAGCCAAACTAGCGGGAGCCGGAATGAGCAGTTCTTC	CASSQTSGSRNEQFF
TRBV7-8	many	.	TRBJ2-3	TGTGCCAGCAGCTTAGTAAGGCTAGCCACAGATACGCAGTATTTT	CASSLVRLATDTQYF
TRBV7-9	many	.	TRBJ2-5	TGTGCCAGCAGCTTACCTTCTGGACAAGAGACCCAGTACTTC	CASSLPSGQETQYF
TRBV20-1	.	.	TRBJ2-3	TGCAGTGCTAGTAAAGGGCGATATAGCACAGATACGCAGTATTTT	CSASKGRYSTDTQYF
TRBV13	.	.	TRBJ2-1	TGTGCCAGCAGCGAGAGGGGCAGGGGCAAAACTAATGAGCAGTTCTTC	CASSERGRGKTNEQFF
TRBV20-1	.	TRBD2	TRBJ2-1	TGCAGTGCTATCGTCATGGGCACTAGCGGGAGGGCCAATGAGCAGTTCTTC	CSAIVMGTSGRANEQFF
TRBV28	many	TRBD2	TRBJ2-7	TGTGCCAGCAGTGAACTCGCGGGAGGGTACGAGCAGTACTTC	CASSELAGGYEQYF
TRBV27	many	.	TRBJ1-1	TGTGCCAGCAGTTTATCGAATCAGGACATGAACACTGAAGCTTTCTTT	CASSLSNQDMNTEAFF
TRBV7-9	.	TRBD1	TRBJ1-2	TGTGCCAGCAGCGCGGGACAGGCTGGCTACACCTTC	CASSAGQAGYTF
TRBV28	.	TRBD1	TRBJ2-7	TGTGCCAGCAGGGGACGGGACAGGGACCCCCTCTCCTACGAGCAGTACTTC	CASRGRDRDPLSYEQYF
TRBV5-1	.	.	TRBJ2-5	TGCGCCAGCGGCTTCGGGCAGGGAGGAAGAGAGACCCAGTACTTC	CASGFGQGGRETQYF
TRBV28	few	TRBD1	TRBJ1-2	TGTGCCAGCAGTTTCAGGGGGCTGGGAGGCTACACCTTC	CASSFRGLGGYTF
TRBV28	many	.	TRBJ2-1	TGTGCCAGCAGTTTAGGCAGGACTGAGCAGTTCTTC	CASSLGRTEQFF
TRBV6-2/TRBV6-3	few	.	TRBJ2-3	TGTGCCAGCAGTAATCTTGGGAGCGGGAGCACAGATACGCAGTATTTT	CASSNLGSGSTDTQYF
TRBV4-1	.	TRBD2	TRBJ2-2	TGCGCCAGCATCCCGGGAGGCCCGACGAACACCGGGGAGCTGTTTTTT	CASIPGGPTNTGELFF
TRBV6-2/TRBV6-3	.	TRBD1	TRBJ1-2	TGTGCCAGCAGCCGGGACAGGGGTGGTAACTATGGCTACACCTTC	CASSRDRGGNYGYTF
TRBV13	.	.	TRBJ1-1	TGTGCCAGCAGCTCCCCCCGGGCCTTGAACACTGAAGCTTTCTTT	CASSSPRALNTEAFF
TRBV7-9	many	TRBD2	TRBJ2-1	TGTGCCAGCAGCCCATATATTGGGACTAGCGGGAGTTGGGGTGAGCAGTTCTTC	CASSPYIGTSGSWGEQFF
TRBV11-2	many	.	TRBJ1-3	TGTGCCAGCAGCCCTCACCTAGCCACTGCTGGAAACACCATATATTTT	CASSPHLATAGNTIYF
TRBV7-8	many	.	TRBJ2-5	TGTGCCAGCAGACTTGGGAGGAGCGGAGAGACCCAGTACTTC	CASRLGRSGETQYF
TRBV12-3/TRBV12-4	.	.	TRBJ2-3	TGTGCCAGCAGTTGGCAGGAGGCAGGAGATACGCAGTATTTT	CASSWQEAGDTQYF
TRBV10-3	many	TRBD1	TRBJ1-2	TGTGCCATCAGTGAGTTCGCCCCCCGGGACAGCGGAAACTATGGCTACACCTTC	CAISEFAPRDSGNYGYTF
TRBV2	many	TRBD1	TRBJ1-6	TGTGCCAGCAGACCCGACAGGGGCGTTTATAATTCACCCCTCCACTTT	CASRPDRGVYNSPLHF
TRBV24-1	many	TRBD1	TRBJ2-3	TGTGCCACCAGTGACCCCGGGACAGCATCTAGCACAGATACGCAGTATTTT	CATSDPGTASSTDTQYF
TRBV12-3/TRBV12-4	.	.	TRBJ2-3	TGTGCCAGCGGTTACAGGGCTAGCACAGATACGCAGTATTTT	CASGYRASTDTQYF
TRBV4-1	few	TRBD1	TRBJ2-7	TGCGCCAGCAGCCGACCACAGGGGCGCGGTCTGTACGAGCAGTACTTC	CASSRPQGRGLYEQYF
TRBV12-3/TRBV12-4	few	TRBD1	TRBJ1-5	TGTGCCAGCGGACAGGCCGCATATAAGGGCAATCAGCCCCAGCATTTT	CASGQAAYKGNQPQHF
TRBV10-3	few	TRBD1	TRBJ2-2	TGTGCCATCAGAGACACTCCTACAGGGGCCGGGGAGCTGTTTTTT	CAIRDTPTGAGELFF
TRBV3-1	few	.	TRBJ2-7	TGTGCCAGCAGCCGAGTGTGGGGATCCTACGAGCAGTACTTC	CASSRVWGSYEQYF
TRBV10-3	.	.	TRBJ1-1	TGTGCCATCAGTGAGTCGGAGTTGGCTTTCTTT	CAISESELAFF
TRBV15	few	TRBD2	TRBJ2-3	TGTGCCACCAGCATCCGGACTAGCGGGTATACCGGAGATACGCAGTATTTT	CATSIRTSGYTGDTQYF
TRBV30	few	TRBD2	TRBJ2-3	TGTGCCTGGATACGGCGGGAGGTCGGAGATACGCAGTATTTT	CAWIRREVGDTQYF
TRBV2	few	.	TRBJ2-1	TGTGCCAGCAGCAAGGAACAGAGTAATGAGCAGTTCTTC	CASSKEQSNEQFF
TRBV12-3/TRBV12-4	.	.	TRBJ2-5	TGTGCCAGCAGTTCAGGGGCTCTTGAGACCCAGTACTTC	CASSSGALETQYF
TRBV18	few	TRBD1	TRBJ1-4	TGTGCCAGCTCACCCATGGGACAGGGAATCTCCGAAAAACTGTTTTTT	CASSPMGQGISEKLFF